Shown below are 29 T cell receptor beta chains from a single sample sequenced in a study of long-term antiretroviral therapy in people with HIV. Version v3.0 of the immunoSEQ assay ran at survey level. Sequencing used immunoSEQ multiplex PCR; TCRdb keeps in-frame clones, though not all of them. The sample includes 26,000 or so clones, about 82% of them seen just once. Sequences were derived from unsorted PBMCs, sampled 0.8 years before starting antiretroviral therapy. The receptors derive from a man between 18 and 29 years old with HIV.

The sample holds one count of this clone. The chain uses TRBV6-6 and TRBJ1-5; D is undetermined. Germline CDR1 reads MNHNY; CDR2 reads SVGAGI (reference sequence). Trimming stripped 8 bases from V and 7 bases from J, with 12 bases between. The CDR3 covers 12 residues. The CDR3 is CASCLLGQPQHF. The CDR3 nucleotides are TGTGCCAGCTGCCTCCTAGGGCAGCCCCAGCATTTT.

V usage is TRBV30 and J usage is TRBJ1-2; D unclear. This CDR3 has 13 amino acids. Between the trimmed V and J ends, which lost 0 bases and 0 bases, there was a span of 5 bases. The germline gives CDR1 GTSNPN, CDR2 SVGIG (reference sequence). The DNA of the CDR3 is TGTGCCTGGAGTGTAGTCTCTAACTATGGCTACACCTTC. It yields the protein CAWSVVSNYGYTF.

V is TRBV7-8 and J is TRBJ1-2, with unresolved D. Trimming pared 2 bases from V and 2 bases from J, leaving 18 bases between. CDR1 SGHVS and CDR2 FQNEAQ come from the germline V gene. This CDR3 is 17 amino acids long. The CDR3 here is CASSLQSFLGANYGYTF. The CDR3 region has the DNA TGTGCCAGCAGCTTACAGAGCTTTCTGGGTGCCAACTATGGCTACACCTTC.

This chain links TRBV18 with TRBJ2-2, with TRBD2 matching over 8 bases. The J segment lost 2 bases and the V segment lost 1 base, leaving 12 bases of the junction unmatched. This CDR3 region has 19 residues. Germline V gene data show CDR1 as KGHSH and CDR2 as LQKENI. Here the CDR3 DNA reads TGTGCCAGCTCACCACAGCAGACTAGCGAGTTACAAAACACCGGGGAGCTGTTTTTT. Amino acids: CASSPQQTSELQNTGELFF.

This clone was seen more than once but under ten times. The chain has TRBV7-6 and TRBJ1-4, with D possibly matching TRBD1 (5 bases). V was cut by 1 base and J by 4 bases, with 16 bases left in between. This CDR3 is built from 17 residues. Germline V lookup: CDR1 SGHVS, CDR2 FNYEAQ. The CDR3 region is CASSLDPPEGLNEKLFF. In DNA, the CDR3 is TGTGCCAGCAGCTTAGACCCTCCCGAGGGGCTTAATGAAAAACTGTTTTTT.

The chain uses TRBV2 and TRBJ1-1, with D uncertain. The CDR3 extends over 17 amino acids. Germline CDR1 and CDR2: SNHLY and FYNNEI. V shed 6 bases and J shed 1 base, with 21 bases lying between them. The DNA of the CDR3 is TGTGCCAGCAGCGGTGTAGGGATGGGTGTACGGAACACTGAAGCTTTCTTT. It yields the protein CASSGVGMGVRNTEAFF.

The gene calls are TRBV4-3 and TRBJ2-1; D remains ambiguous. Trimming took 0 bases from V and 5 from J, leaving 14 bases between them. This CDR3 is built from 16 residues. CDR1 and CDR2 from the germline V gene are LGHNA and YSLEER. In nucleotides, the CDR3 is TGCGCCAGCAGCCAAGATCCGGCTAGTTTCCACAATGAGCAGTTCTTC. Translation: CASSQDPASFHNEQFF.

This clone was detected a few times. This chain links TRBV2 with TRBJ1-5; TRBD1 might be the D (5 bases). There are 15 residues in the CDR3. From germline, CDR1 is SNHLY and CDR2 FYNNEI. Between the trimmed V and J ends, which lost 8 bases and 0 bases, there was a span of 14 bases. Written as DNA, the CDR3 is TGTGCCAGCGGGGGGGGAGCTAATAGCAATCAGCCCCAGCATTTT. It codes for CASGGGANSNQPQHF.

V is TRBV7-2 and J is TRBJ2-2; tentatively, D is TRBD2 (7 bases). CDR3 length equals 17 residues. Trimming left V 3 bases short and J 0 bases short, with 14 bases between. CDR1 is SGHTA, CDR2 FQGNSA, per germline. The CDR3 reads CASSFDAGAANTGELFF. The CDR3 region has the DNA TGTGCCAGCAGCTTTGACGCGGGGGCCGCGAACACCGGGGAGCTGTTTTTT.

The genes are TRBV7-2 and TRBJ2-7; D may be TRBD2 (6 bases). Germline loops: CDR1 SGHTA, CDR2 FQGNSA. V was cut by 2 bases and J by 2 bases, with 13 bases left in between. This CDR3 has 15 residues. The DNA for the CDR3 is TGTGCCAGCAGCTTAACTCGGGGGAGGACCTACGAGCAGTACTTC. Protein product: CASSLTRGRTYEQYF.

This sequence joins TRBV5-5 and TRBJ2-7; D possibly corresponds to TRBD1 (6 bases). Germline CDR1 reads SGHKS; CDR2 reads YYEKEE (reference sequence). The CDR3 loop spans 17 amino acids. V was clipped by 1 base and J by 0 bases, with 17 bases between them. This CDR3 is CASSLRGWRTDSYEQYF. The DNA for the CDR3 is TGTGCCAGCAGCTTGAGGGGGTGGAGAACGGACTCCTACGAGCAGTACTTC.

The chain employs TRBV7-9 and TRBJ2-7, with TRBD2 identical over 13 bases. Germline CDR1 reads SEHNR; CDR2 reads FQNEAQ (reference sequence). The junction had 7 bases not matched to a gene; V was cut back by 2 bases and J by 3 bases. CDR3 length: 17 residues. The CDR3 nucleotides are TGTGCCAGCAGCTTACCCCCGACTAGCGGGAGGCTCTACGAGCAGTACTTC. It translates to CASSLPPTSGRLYEQYF.

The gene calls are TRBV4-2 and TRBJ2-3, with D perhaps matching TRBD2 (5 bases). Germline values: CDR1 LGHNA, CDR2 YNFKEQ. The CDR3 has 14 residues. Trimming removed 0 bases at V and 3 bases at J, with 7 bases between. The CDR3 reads CASSQDRGTDTQYF. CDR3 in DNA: TGTGCCAGCAGCCAAGATCGGGGAACAGATACGCAGTATTTT.

The chain's CDR3 is CASSYSVQGVDGYTF. Written as DNA, the CDR3 is TGTGCCAGCAGTTACTCCGTCCAGGGGGTTGATGGCTACACCTTC. The chain is built from TRBV6-5 and TRBJ1-2, with TRBD1 identical over 7 bases. Germline CDR1 MNHEY, CDR2 SVGAGI. The CDR3 is made up of 15 amino acids. J was trimmed by 6 bases and V by 0 bases; bases with no gene match: 7.

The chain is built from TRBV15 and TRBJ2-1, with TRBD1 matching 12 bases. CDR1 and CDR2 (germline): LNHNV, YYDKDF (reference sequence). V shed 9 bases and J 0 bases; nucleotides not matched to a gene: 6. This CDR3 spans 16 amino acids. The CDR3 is CATGDRGLSSYNEQFF. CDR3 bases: TGTGCCACAGGGGACAGGGGGCTTAGCTCCTACAATGAGCAGTTCTTC.

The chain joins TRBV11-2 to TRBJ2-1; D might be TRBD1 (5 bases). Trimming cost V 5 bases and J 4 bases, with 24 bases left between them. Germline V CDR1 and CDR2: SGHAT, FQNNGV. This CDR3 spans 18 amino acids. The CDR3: CASSHLQGAAKPYNEQFF. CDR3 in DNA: TGTGCCAGCAGCCACCTTCAAGGGGCTGCCAAACCTTACAATGAGCAGTTCTTC.

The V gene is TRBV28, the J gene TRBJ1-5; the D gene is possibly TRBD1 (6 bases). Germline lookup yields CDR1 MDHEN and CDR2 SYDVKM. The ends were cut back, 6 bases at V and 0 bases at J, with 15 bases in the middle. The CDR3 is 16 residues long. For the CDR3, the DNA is TGTGCCAGCAGCAATATGGGACAATATAGCAATCAGCCCCAGCATTTT. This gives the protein CASSNMGQYSNQPQHF. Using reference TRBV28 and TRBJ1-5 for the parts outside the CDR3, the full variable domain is DVKVTQSSRYLVKRTGEKVFLECVQDMDHENMFWYRQDPGLGLRLIYFSYDVKMKEKGDIPEGYSVSREKKERFSLILESASTNQTSMYLCASSNMGQYSNQPQHFGDGTRLSIL.

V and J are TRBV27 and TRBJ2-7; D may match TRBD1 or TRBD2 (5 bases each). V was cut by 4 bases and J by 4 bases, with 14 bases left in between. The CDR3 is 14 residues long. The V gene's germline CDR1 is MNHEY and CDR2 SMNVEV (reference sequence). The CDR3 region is CASSSTGTLYEQYF. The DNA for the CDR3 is TGTGCCAGCAGTTCTACCGGGACCTTATACGAGCAGTACTTC.

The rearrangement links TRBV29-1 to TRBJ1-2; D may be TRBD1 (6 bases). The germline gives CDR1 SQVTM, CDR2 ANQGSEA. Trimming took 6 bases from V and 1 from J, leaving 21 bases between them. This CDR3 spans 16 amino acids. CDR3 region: CSVSGLSGALNYGYTF. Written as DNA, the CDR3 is TGCAGCGTCTCGGGCCTCTCAGGGGCACTTAACTATGGCTACACCTTC.

CDR3 protein: CASSPTGASYEQYF. In DNA, the CDR3 is TGTGCCAGCAGCCCCACAGGGGCCTCCTACGAGCAGTACTTC. The V gene is TRBV7-9, the J gene TRBJ2-7; 7 nucleotides line up with TRBD1. CDR3 size: 14 residues. The germline V gene has CDR1 SEHNR and CDR2 FQNEAQ (reference sequence). V was clipped by 5 bases and J by 0 bases; unmatched bases: 4. Variable domain in full (rest from reference TRBV7-9 and TRBJ2-7): DTGVSQNPRHKITKRGQNVTFRCDPISEHNRLYWYRQTLGQGPEFLTYFQNEAQLEKSRLLSDRFSAERPKGSFSTLEIQRTEQGDSAMYLCASSPTGASYEQYFGPGTRLTVT.

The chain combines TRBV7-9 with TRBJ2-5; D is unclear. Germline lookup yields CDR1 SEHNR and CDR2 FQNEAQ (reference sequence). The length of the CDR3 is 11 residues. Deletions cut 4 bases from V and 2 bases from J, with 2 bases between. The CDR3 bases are TGTGCCAGCAGCTCGCAAGAGACCCAGTACTTC. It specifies CASSSQETQYF.

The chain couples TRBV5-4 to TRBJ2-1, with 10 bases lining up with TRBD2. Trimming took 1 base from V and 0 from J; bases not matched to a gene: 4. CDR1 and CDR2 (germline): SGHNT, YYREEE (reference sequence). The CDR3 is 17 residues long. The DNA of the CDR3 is TGTGCCAGCAGCTTGCCATCTAGCGGGAGCTCCTACAATGAGCAGTTCTTC. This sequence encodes CASSLPSSGSSYNEQFF.

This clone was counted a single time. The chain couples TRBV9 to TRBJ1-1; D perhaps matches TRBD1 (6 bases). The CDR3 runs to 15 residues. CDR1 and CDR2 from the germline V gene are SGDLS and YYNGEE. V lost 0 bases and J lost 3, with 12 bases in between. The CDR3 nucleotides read TGTGCCAGCAGCGTAGGAGGGGGAGGGGACACTGAAGCTTTCTTT. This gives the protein CASSVGGGGDTEAFF.

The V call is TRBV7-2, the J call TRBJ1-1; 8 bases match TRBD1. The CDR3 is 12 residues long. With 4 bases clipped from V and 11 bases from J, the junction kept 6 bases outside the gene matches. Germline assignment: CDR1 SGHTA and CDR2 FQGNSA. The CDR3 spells CASSSQGERAFF. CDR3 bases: TGTGCCAGCAGCTCACAGGGGGAGCGGGCTTTCTTT.

The CDR3 coding sequence is TGTGCCAGCAGCTTCGGGACTAGCGGTTACAATGAGCAGTTCTTC. Translated, it gives CASSFGTSGYNEQFF. This chain joins TRBV7-3 and TRBJ2-1; 11 bases map to TRBD2. The CDR3 has 15 amino acids. Germline values: CDR1 SGHTA, CDR2 FQGTGA. The V gene end was trimmed by 3 bases and the J gene end by 4 bases; junction bases not matched to a gene: 2.

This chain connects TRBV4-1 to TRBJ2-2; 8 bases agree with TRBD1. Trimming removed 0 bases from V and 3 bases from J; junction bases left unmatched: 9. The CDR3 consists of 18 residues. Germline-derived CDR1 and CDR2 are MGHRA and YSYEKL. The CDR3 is CASSQEPRTGRYTGELFF. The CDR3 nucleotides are TGCGCCAGCAGCCAAGAGCCCCGGACAGGGCGGTACACCGGGGAGCTGTTTTTT.

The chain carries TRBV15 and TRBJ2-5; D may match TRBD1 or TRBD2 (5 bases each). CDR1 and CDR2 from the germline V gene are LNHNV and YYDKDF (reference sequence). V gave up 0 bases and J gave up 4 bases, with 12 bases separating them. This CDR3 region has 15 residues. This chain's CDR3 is CATSRERRQGETQYF. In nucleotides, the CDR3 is TGTGCCACCAGCAGAGAGCGGAGGCAGGGAGAGACCCAGTACTTC.

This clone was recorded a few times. The CDR3 region has the DNA TGCGCCAGCAGCCAAGATCGAGGGAACACCGGGGAGCTGTTTTTT. Residues: CASSQDRGNTGELFF. The V and J genes are TRBV4-3 and TRBJ2-2, with no clear D. Germline V gene lookup returns CDR1 LGHNA and CDR2 YSLEER. V shed 0 bases and J shed 1 base, with 6 bases lying between them. This CDR3 is built from 15 residues.

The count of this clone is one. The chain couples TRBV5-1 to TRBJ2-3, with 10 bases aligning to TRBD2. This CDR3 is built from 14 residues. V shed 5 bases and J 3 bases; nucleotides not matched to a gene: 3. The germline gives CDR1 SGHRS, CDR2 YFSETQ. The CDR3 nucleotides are TGCGCCAGCAGTAAGCGGGGGGGGACAGATACGCAGTATTTT. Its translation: CASSKRGGTDTQYF.